The next 17 T cell receptor beta chains were all read from a single sample in a study of blood T cell repertoires in COVID-19. TCRdb's copy holds only in-frame clones and misses some; the assay was immunoSEQ multiplex PCR. The sample consists of approximately 170,000 clones, approximately 88% of them appearing once. The specimen was PBMCs or T cells enriched from blood (not recorded which). Receptors were obtained from a woman between 18 and 30 years old who had recovered from COVID-19.

The J gene is TRBJ2-3, the V gene TRBV10-3, with 8 positions matching TRBD1. Germline trimming cut 10 bases from V and 2 bases from J; bases unmatched to any gene: 11. Germline V lookup: CDR1 ENHRY, CDR2 SYGVKD. This CDR3 has 15 amino acids. CDR3 in amino acids: CATLPRDRFTDTQYF. DNA for the CDR3: TGTGCCACCCTGCCGCGGGACAGGTTCACAGATACGCAGTATTTT.

The genes are TRBV6-4 and TRBJ1-5; TRBD1 matches 10 bases. The CDR3 has 16 residues. Germline loops: CDR1 MRHNA, CDR2 SNTAGT. V lost 4 bases to trimming and J lost 5 bases; unmatched junction nucleotides: 8. The CDR3 protein is CASSGALGTGDQPQHF. The CDR3 DNA reads TGTGCCAGCAGTGGGGCCTTGGGGACAGGGGATCAGCCCCAGCATTTT.

Note on this clone: Compared with germline, one end of the junction differs, possibly owing to a read error. The gene calls are TRBV7-7 and TRBJ2-1, with 7 bases fitting TRBD1. This CDR3 has 16 residues. CDR1 and CDR2 from the germline V gene are SSHAT and FNYEAQ (reference sequence). The CDR3 DNA reads as TGTGCTAGCAGCTTAAGTACAGGGGCCACGGGAAATGAGCAGTTCTTC. It translates to CASSLSTGATGNEQFF. Drawing the rest from reference TRBV7-7 and TRBJ2-1, the complete variable domain is GAGVSQSPRYKVTKRGQDVTLRCDPISSHATLYWYQQALGQGPEFLTYFNYEAQPDKSGLPSDRFSAERPEGSISTLTIQRTEQRDSAMYRCASSLSTGATGNEQFFGPGTRLTVL.

The V and J genes are TRBV28 and TRBJ2-1, with D possibly being TRBD1 (6 bases). The germline V gene has CDR1 MDHEN and CDR2 SYDVKM. V gave up 5 bases and J gave up 9 bases, with 11 bases separating them. This CDR3 is 12 amino acids long. This CDR3 reads CASSVRTAEQFF. In nucleotides, the CDR3 is TGTGCCAGCAGTGTTAGGACAGCTGAGCAGTTCTTC.

The table lists this clone with a count of one. The gene calls are TRBV6-5 and TRBJ2-7; weak D call: TRBD2 (5 bases). CDR3 length equals 11 residues. Germline CDR1 MNHEY, CDR2 SVGAGI. Trimming took off 7 bases at V and 5 bases at J, with 9 bases between the two ends. The CDR3 protein is CASTIGNEQYF. The CDR3 DNA reads TGTGCCAGCACGATCGGGAACGAGCAGTACTTC.

The chain carries TRBV27 and TRBJ1-4; 8 positions match TRBD1. Germline V gene data show CDR1 as MNHEY and CDR2 as SMNVEV (reference sequence). Trimming took 5 bases from V and 4 from J; bases not matched to a gene: 6. The CDR3 length is 15 residues. For the CDR3, the DNA is TGTGCCAGCAGTGACCAGGGGGCTGGTAATGAAAAACTGTTTTTT. It codes for CASSDQGAGNEKLFF.

The chain has TRBV5-1 and TRBJ2-5; D is possibly TRBD2 (6 bases). This CDR3 comprises 14 residues. Per the germline V gene, CDR1 is SGHRS and CDR2 is YFSETQ. Deletions cut 0 bases from V and 5 bases from J, with 11 bases between. The CDR3 region is CASSLAGGVETQYF. CDR3 in DNA: TGCGCCAGCAGCTTGGCTGGCGGGGTTGAGACCCAGTACTTC.

This rearrangement joins TRBV29-1 to TRBJ2-1, with D unclear. V was clipped by 8 bases and J by 0 bases, with 20 bases between them. From germline, CDR1 is SQVTM and CDR2 ANQGSEA. The CDR3 length is 16 residues. This CDR3 reads CSFLNLHLSSYNEQFF. The CDR3 DNA reads as TGCAGCTTCTTGAACCTTCACCTTAGCTCCTACAATGAGCAGTTCTTC.

The chain joins TRBV4-1 to TRBJ2-5; no clear D gene. Germline assignment: CDR1 MGHRA and CDR2 YSYEKL. The CDR3 is made up of 17 amino acids. Between the trimmed V and J ends, which lost 0 bases and 1 base, there was a span of 15 bases. In DNA, the CDR3 is TGCGCCAGCAGCCAAGATCTGGCGAGAGCGATCCAAGAGACCCAGTACTTC. It is translated as CASSQDLARAIQETQYF.

V is TRBV5-1 and J is TRBJ2-2; 13 nucleotides match TRBD2. CDR3 length equals 21 residues. V lost 4 bases to trimming and J lost 0 bases; unmatched junction nucleotides: 15. CDR1 and CDR2 from the germline V gene are SGHRS and YFSETQ. In DNA, the CDR3 is TGCGCCAGCAGCGTGGGACTAGCGGGGTGGATGCGTGTCTCGAACACCGGGGAGCTGTTTTTT. Protein sequence: CASSVGLAGWMRVSNTGELFF.

This chain links TRBV19 with TRBJ1-2; 7 bases fit TRBD1. With 3 bases clipped from V and 4 bases from J, the junction kept 11 bases outside the gene matches. This CDR3 is built from 16 residues. The germline V gene encodes CDR1 LNHDA and CDR2 SQIVND (reference sequence). The CDR3 DNA reads TGTGCCAGTAGTATGGGAAGGACAGGAACGCGCTATGGCTACACCTTC. Amino acids: CASSMGRTGTRYGYTF. The full variable domain, completed using reference TRBV19 and TRBJ1-2, is DGGITQSPKYLFRKEGQNVTLSCEQNLNHDAMYWYRQDPGQGLRLIYYSQIVNDFQKGDIAEGYSVSREKKESFPLTVTSAQKNPTAFYLCASSMGRTGTRYGYTFGSGTRLTVV.

The V gene is TRBV3-1 (or the pseudogene TRBV3-2), the J gene TRBJ1-2, with unresolved D. The CDR3 totals 13 residues. V was clipped by 5 bases and J by 3 bases, with 10 bases between them. Germline V CDR1 and CDR2: LGHDT, YNNKEL (reference sequence). The CDR3 is CASSSPRDYGYTF. The CDR3 DNA reads TGTGCCAGCAGCTCTCCTCGTGACTATGGCTACACCTTC.

This chain joins TRBV2 and TRBJ2-3; tentatively, D is TRBD1 (6 bases). CDR1 is SNHLY and CDR2 is FYNNEI in the germline V gene. The CDR3 sequence is 15 residues long. Trimming shortened V by 5 bases and J by 0 bases, and 12 bases separated the two germline ends. The CDR3 DNA sequence: TGTGCCAGCAGTACCGGGACAAGAAGCACAGATACGCAGTATTTT. Encoded protein: CASSTGTRSTDTQYF.

In its sample, this clone was seen a few times. For the CDR3, the DNA is TGTGCCTGGAGTGTGTGGGGACACCGTAATTCACCCCTCCACTTT. This gives the protein CAWSVWGHRNSPLHF. This sequence joins TRBV30 and TRBJ1-6, with D possibly being TRBD1 (6 bases). The V end was cut by 0 bases, the J end by 6 bases, with 12 bases between. The CDR3 totals 15 residues. Germline V gene data show CDR1 as GTSNPN and CDR2 as SVGIG (reference sequence).

The chain combines TRBV11-2 with TRBJ2-3; D uncertain. The CDR3 sequence is 17 residues long. The germline V and J ends were trimmed by 5 bases and 3 bases, with 21 bases remaining between them. From germline, CDR1 is SGHAT and CDR2 FQNNGV. The CDR3 nucleotides are TGTGCCAGCAGCGACCTGCCCGCAGCGTCGAGGACAGATACGCAGTATTTT. Protein: CASSDLPAASRTDTQYF.

V usage is TRBV27 and J usage is TRBJ2-7; weak D call: TRBD1 (6 bases). This CDR3 region has 11 residues. The germline V and J ends were trimmed by 6 bases and 4 bases, with 7 bases remaining between them. Looked up from germline, CDR1 is MNHEY and CDR2 is SMNVEV (reference sequence). The CDR3 coding sequence is TGTGCCAGCAGAAGGGGGTACGAGCAGTACTTC. It yields the protein CASRRGYEQYF.

This clone is a singleton in its sample. Other DNA sequences from this sample encode an identical CDR3 as well. V is TRBV19 and J is TRBJ1-1; a possible D gene is TRBD1 (5 bases). Germline V lookup: CDR1 LNHDA, CDR2 SQIVND (reference sequence). V was shortened by 1 base and J by 2 bases, with 8 bases between the two germline ends. The CDR3 covers 14 residues. CDR3 residues: CASSIGGGNTEAFF. In DNA, the CDR3 is TGTGCCAGTAGTATAGGGGGGGGAAACACTGAAGCTTTCTTT.